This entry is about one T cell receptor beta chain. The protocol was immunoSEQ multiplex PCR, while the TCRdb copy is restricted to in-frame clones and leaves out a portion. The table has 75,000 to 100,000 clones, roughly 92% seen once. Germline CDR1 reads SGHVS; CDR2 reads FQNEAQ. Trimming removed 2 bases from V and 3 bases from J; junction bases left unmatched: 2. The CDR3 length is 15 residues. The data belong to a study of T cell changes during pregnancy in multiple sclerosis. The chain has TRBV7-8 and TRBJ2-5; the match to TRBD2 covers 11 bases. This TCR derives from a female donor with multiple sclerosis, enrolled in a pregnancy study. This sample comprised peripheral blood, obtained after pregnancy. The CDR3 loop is CASSLPGLAEETQYF. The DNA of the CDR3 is TGTGCCAGCAGCTTACCGGGACTAGCGGAAGAGACCCAGTACTTC.